What follows are 10 T cell receptor beta chains derived from one specimen sequenced in a study of STAT5B mutations in CD4+ large granular lymphocyte leukemia. Repertoires were generated with immunoSEQ multiplex PCR, while TCRdb's copy carries only in-frame clones and drops some. The sample holds fewer than 50,000 clones, 86% seen once. Sample: CD4+ T cells from blood buffy coats. The source of these receptors is a human donor in good health.

The rearrangement joins TRBV19 to TRBJ1-2; D unclear. The V end lost 0 bases, the J end lost 7 bases, and 9 bases lay between the germline ends. Per the germline V gene, CDR1 is LNHDA and CDR2 is SQIVND (reference sequence). The length of the CDR3 is 13 residues. The CDR3 here is CASSIEREAGYTF. The CDR3 nucleotides are TGTGCCAGTAGTATAGAGAGGGAAGCTGGCTACACCTTC. The complete variable domain, with remaining parts taken from reference TRBV19 and TRBJ1-2, reads DGGITQSPKYLFRKEGQNVTLSCEQNLNHDAMYWYRQDPGQGLRLIYYSQIVNDFQKGDIAEGYSVSREKKESFPLTVTSAQKNPTAFYLCASSIEREAGYTFGSGTRLTVV.

The chain employs TRBV25-1 and TRBJ2-3; a possible D gene is TRBD2 (7 bases). This CDR3 region has 16 residues. Germline values: CDR1 MGHDK, CDR2 SYGVNS. V dropped 5 bases and J dropped 0 bases, with 15 bases sitting between them. Here the CDR3 DNA reads TGTGCCAGCAGTCCATTAGGGGGGGCAAGCACAGATACGCAGTATTTT. Protein product: CASSPLGGASTDTQYF.

This sequence joins TRBV27 and TRBJ1-6; D gene ambiguous. Germline CDR1 MNHEY, CDR2 SMNVEV (reference sequence). The CDR3 extends over 15 amino acids. V lost 2 bases, J lost 0 bases, and 5 bases lay in between. CDR3 sequence: CASSLGSSYNSPLHF. CDR3 nucleotides: TGTGCCAGCAGTTTAGGGAGCTCCTATAATTCACCCCTCCACTTT.

This clone has just one count. CDR3 nucleotides: TGTGCCAGCAGGGGGACAGCGGGTATCAATGAGCAGTTCTTC. Encoded protein: CASRGTAGINEQFF. This chain joins TRBV27 and TRBJ2-1; tentative D call: TRBD1 (7 bases). CDR3 length equals 14 residues. Germline lookup yields CDR1 MNHEY and CDR2 SMNVEV (reference sequence). V lost 6 bases to trimming and J lost 6 bases, with 15 bases between them.

As regards this clone: The sample holds other DNA sequences that translate to the same CDR3. The chain recombines TRBV7-2 with TRBJ1-5, with unresolved D. The CDR3 length is 13 residues. V gave up 0 bases and J gave up 7 bases, with 7 bases separating them. Germline loops: CDR1 SGHTA, CDR2 FQGNSA. CDR3 amino acids: CASSLASGQPQHF. The CDR3 DNA follows: TGTGCCAGCAGCTTAGCGTCAGGCCAGCCCCAGCATTTT.

Only one count was recorded for this clone. The V gene is TRBV30, the J gene TRBJ2-1, with 11 bases fitting TRBD2. Looked up from germline, CDR1 is GTSNPN and CDR2 is SVGIG (reference sequence). The CDR3 is 17 amino acids. The J segment lost 0 bases and the V segment lost 6 bases, leaving 10 bases of the junction unmatched. This CDR3 is CACLAGGDRSSYNEQFF. CDR3 sequence (DNA): TGTGCCTGTCTAGCGGGAGGTGACAGGAGCTCCTACAATGAGCAGTTCTTC.

The rearrangement uses TRBV7-2 and TRBJ2-3; D is possibly TRBD2 (7 bases). The CDR3 spans 17 residues. Trimming stripped 1 base from V and 0 bases from J, with 14 bases between. Germline V gives CDR1 SGHTA, CDR2 FQGNSA. The CDR3, as DNA: TGTGCCAGCAGCTTAGTTCGGGGGGCCTTGAGCACAGATACGCAGTATTTT. This sequence encodes CASSLVRGALSTDTQYF.

The chain has TRBV19 and TRBJ1-5, with a tentative D call TRBD1 (5 bases). With 2 bases removed from V and 2 bases from J, the gap between germline ends came to 16 bases. The CDR3 has 17 residues. Germline V gene lookup returns CDR1 LNHDA and CDR2 SQIVND (reference sequence). The CDR3 loop reads CASSIIGEGLGNQPQHF. DNA of the CDR3: TGTGCCAGTAGTATAATTGGGGAGGGGCTCGGCAATCAGCCCCAGCATTTT.

This rearrangement joins TRBV9 to TRBJ2-7; D possibly corresponds to TRBD2 (6 bases). The length of the CDR3 is 14 residues. Per germline, CDR1 SGDLS and CDR2 YYNGEE. Trimming pared 0 bases from V and 3 bases from J, leaving 10 bases between. The CDR3 sequence: CASSVALGGYEQYF. The CDR3 DNA is TGTGCCAGCAGCGTAGCTCTGGGAGGCTACGAGCAGTACTTC.

The chain employs TRBV18 and TRBJ1-1; 8 bases line up with TRBD1. Germline-derived CDR1 and CDR2 are KGHSH and LQKENI. After removal of 6 bases from V and 0 bases from J, the junction contained 9 bases not matched to a gene. There are 16 residues in the CDR3. CDR3 DNA: TGTGCCAGCTCGAAGACAGGGGCCGTTGTGAACACTGAAGCTTTCTTT. Translation: CASSKTGAVVNTEAFF.